The 13 T cell receptor beta chains below were found in one sample sequenced in a study of metastatic and nonmetastatic thyroid tumors (TCRdb year 2020). Library method: PCR. Sequencer: Illumina HiSeq 4000. The raw public data were reprocessed by TCRdb itself: fastp quality trimming at Q25, MiXCR clonotype calling, in-frame beta chains only. A total of tens of thousands of clones appear in this sample, about 12% of them only once. The ten most abundant clones make up 17% of the sample. No patient had received any treatment before thyroid surgery. Sequenced input: blood. The receptors here all came from a female donor with papillary thyroid cancer or a benign thyroid nodule (not recorded which). Some clones in this sample may be carry-over from other donors' samples.

There are many counts of this clone. This chain joins TRBV5-4 and TRBJ2-3; tentatively, D is TRBD1 or TRBD2 (5 bases each). This CDR3 region has 18 residues. The V gene lost 2 bases and the J gene lost 0 bases, with 19 bases spanning the gap. Per the germline V gene, CDR1 is SGHNT and CDR2 is YYREEE (reference sequence). DNA of the CDR3: TGTGCCAGCAGCTTCGCAACACCAGGGACGGTCAGCACAGATACGCAGTATTTT. Translated: CASSFATPGTVSTDTQYF.

This clone was detected ten times or more. The chain recombines TRBV2 with TRBJ2-3; no reliable D call. Germline CDR1 SNHLY, CDR2 FYNNEI. The germline V and J ends were trimmed by 6 bases and 6 bases, with 13 bases remaining between them. The CDR3 has 13 residues. The CDR3 here is CASRAPDRDTQYF. CDR3 in DNA: TGTGCCAGCAGGGCCCCCGATAGGGATACGCAGTATTTT.

This clone appeared many times. This sample also contains other DNA sequences that code for the same CDR3. The rearrangement joins TRBV15 to TRBJ2-3; D uncertain. CDR3 length equals 15 residues. V lost 3 bases and J lost 3, with 13 bases in between. Germline V gene lookup returns CDR1 LNHNV and CDR2 YYDKDF (reference sequence). CDR3 coding DNA: TGTGCCACCAGCAGGATCCTACTTGCGACAGATACGCAGTATTTT. Translating gives CATSRILLATDTQYF.

This clone was detected a few times. No conserved phenylalanine or tryptophan is present at the end of the CDR3, so a read error is the likely explanation. The chain carries TRBV28 and TRBJ2-7; D assignment may be TRBD1 or TRBD2 (5 bases each). V was pared by 7 bases and J by 7 bases, with 20 bases between. CDR3 size: 14 residues. The germline V gene encodes CDR1 MDHEN and CDR2 SYDVKM. CDR3 region: CASIDGTHSREQYS. The CDR3 DNA follows: TGTGCCAGCATCGACGGGACGCATTCCCGGGAGCAGTACTCC.

In this sample, this clone turned up many times. The chain recombines TRBV6-5 with TRBJ2-5; tentative D call: TRBD1 (6 bases). There are 15 residues in the CDR3. Germline CDR1 reads MNHEY; CDR2 reads SVGAGI. V was pared by 0 bases and J by 5 bases, with 13 bases between. The CDR3 bases are TGTGCCAGCAGTTACTCCGGCAGGGGTTACGAGACCCAGTACTTC. Its translation: CASSYSGRGYETQYF.

The table lists this clone with many counts. The chain joins TRBV30 to TRBJ1-5; maybe TRBD1 (6 bases). This CDR3 region has 14 residues. V lost 0 bases and J 4 bases, leaving 10 bases between the germline ends. CDR1 and CDR2 from the germline V gene are GTSNPN and SVGIG (reference sequence). The CDR3 spells CAWSVRDKNQPQHF. DNA for the CDR3: TGTGCCTGGAGTGTACGGGACAAAAATCAGCCCCAGCATTTT.

This clone was observed a few times. The chain uses TRBV6-1 and TRBJ1-5, with a tentative D call TRBD1 (5 bases). The CDR3 covers 14 residues. Germline values: CDR1 MNHNS, CDR2 SASEGT. The V end lost 6 bases, the J end lost 7 bases, and 16 bases lay between the germline ends. CDR3 region: CASSGTGGGQPQHF. The CDR3 nucleotides read TGTGCCAGCAGCGGAACAGGAGGAGGGCAGCCCCAGCATTTT.

This clone was recorded at least ten times. The chain carries TRBV5-6 and TRBJ1-2; D is ambiguous. The CDR3 loop spans 12 amino acids. The V end was cut by 4 bases, the J end by 8 bases, with 12 bases between. Germline V gene lookup returns CDR1 SGHDT and CDR2 YYEEEE. The CDR3 loop reads CASSRDYQGYTF. CDR3 coding DNA: TGTGCCAGCAGCAGGGATTACCAGGGCTACACCTTC.

This clone occurred a few times. The chain is built from TRBV27 and TRBJ2-7; 7 bases map to TRBD1. The germline V gene encodes CDR1 MNHEY and CDR2 SMNVEV (reference sequence). This CDR3 contains 13 residues. V was pared by 3 bases and J by 7 bases, with 6 bases of the junction left unmatched. DNA of the CDR3: TGTGCCAGCAGTTTGAACAGGGGATGGGAGCAGTACTTC. Residues: CASSLNRGWEQYF.

This clone was seen many times. The gene calls are TRBV30 and TRBJ2-1, with 14 bases lining up with TRBD2. Germline V gives CDR1 GTSNPN, CDR2 SVGIG (reference sequence). The CDR3 spans 15 residues. V lost 2 bases, J lost 9 bases, and 6 bases stayed unmatched. DNA for the CDR3: TGTGCCTGGAGTCCGGGACTAGCGGGAGTCTTTGAGCAGTTCTTC. Protein sequence: CAWSPGLAGVFEQFF.

This clone was observed at least ten times. The V and J genes are TRBV12-3 or TRBV12-4 and TRBJ2-7; 11 bases agree with TRBD2. The CDR3 runs 17 residues. V was clipped by 5 bases and J by 1 base; unmatched bases: 10. The CDR3 nucleotides read TGTGCCAGCAGTCACGGACTAGCGGGTGGAGTGTCCTACGAGCAGTACTTC. This encodes CASSHGLAGGVSYEQYF.

This clone was seen at least ten times. J is TRBJ2-1 and V is TRBV10-3; 16 bases line up with TRBD2. With 4 bases clipped from V and 9 bases from J, the junction kept 9 bases outside the gene matches. The CDR3 covers 17 residues. Germline-derived CDR1 and CDR2 are ENHRY and SYGVKD. The CDR3 here is CAISAGLAGGPGVEQFF. Here the CDR3 DNA reads TGTGCCATCAGTGCGGGACTAGCGGGAGGGCCTGGCGTTGAGCAGTTCTTC.

This clone was seen at least ten times. This chain joins TRBV6-1 and TRBJ2-7; D possibly corresponds to TRBD1 (5 bases). Germline-derived CDR1 and CDR2 are MNHNS and SASEGT. The V end lost 5 bases, the J end lost 3 bases, and 14 bases lay between the germline ends. The CDR3 extends over 14 amino acids. The CDR3 sequence is CASSRGSADYEQYF. The CDR3 region has the DNA TGTGCCAGCAGTAGGGGTTCGGCAGACTACGAGCAGTACTTC.